This entry concerns a single T cell receptor (beta chain). The CDR3 length is 16 residues. CDR1 and CDR2 from the germline V gene are SGHNT and YYREEE (reference sequence). The V and J ends lost 4 bases and 2 bases, in that order; junction bases with no gene match: 9. The sample originates from a study of blood T cell repertoires in COVID-19. About the research overall: Some COVID-19 samples were acute and others convalescent; all came from the United States, Italy and Spain.

Per the original methods: Reference gene primer amplification gave estimated nucleated cell counts. Sequencing used immunoSEQ multiplex PCR; TCRdb keeps in-frame clones, though not all of them. That table furnishes V, J and clone size, whereas the DNA furnished D and trimming. The sample includes 40,000 or so clones, approximately 80% of them seen just once. The rearrangement uses TRBV5-4 and TRBJ2-5; 9 bases agree with TRBD2. The TCR was taken from a man aged 50-60 years with active COVID-19. The specimen was peripheral blood. This chain's CDR3 is CASSVPIAGEQETQYF. CDR3 DNA: TGTGCCAGCAGCGTCCCTATAGCGGGGGAGCAAGAGACCCAGTACTTC. The full variable domain, completed using reference TRBV5-4 and TRBJ2-5, is ETGVTQSPTHLIKTRGQQVTLRCSSQSGHNTVSWYQQALGQGPQFIFQYYREEENGRGNFPPRFSGLQFPNYSSELNVNALELDDSALYLCASSVPIAGEQETQYFGPGTRLLVL.